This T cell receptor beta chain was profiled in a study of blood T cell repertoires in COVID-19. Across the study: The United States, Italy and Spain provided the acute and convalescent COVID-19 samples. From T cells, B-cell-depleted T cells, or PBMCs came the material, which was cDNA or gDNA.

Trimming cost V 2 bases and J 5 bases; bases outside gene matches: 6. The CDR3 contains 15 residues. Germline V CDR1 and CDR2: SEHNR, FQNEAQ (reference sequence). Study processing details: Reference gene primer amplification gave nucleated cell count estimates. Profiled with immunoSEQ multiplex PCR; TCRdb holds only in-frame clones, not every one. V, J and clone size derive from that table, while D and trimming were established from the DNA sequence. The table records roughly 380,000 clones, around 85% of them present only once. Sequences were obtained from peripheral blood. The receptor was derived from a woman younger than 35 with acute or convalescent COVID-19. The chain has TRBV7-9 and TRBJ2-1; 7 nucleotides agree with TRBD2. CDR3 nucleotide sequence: TGTGCCAGCAGCTTACCCAGCGGGGCTCACAATGAGCAGTTCTTC. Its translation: CASSLPSGAHNEQFF.